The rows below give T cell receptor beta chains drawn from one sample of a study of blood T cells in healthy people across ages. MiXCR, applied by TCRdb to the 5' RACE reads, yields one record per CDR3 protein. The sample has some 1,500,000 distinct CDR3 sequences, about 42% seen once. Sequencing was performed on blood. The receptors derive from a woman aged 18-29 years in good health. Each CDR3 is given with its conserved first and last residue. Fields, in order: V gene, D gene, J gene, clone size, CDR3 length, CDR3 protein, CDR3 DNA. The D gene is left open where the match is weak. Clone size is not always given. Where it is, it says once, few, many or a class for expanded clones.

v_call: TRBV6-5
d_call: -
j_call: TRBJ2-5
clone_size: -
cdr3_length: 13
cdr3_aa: CASGDLIVGTQYF
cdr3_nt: TGTGCCAGCGGGGACCTCATCGTAGGGACCCAGTACTTC

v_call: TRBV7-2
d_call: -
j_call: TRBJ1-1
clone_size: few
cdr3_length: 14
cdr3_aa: CASSRRQSAAEAFF
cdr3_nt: TGTGCCAGCAGCAGACGACAGTCTGCTGCTGAAGCTTTCTTT

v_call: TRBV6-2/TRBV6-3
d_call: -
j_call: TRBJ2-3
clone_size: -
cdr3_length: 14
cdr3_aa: CASSYSQEADTQYF
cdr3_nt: TGTGCCAGCAGTTACTCGCAGGAGGCAGATACGCAGTATTTT

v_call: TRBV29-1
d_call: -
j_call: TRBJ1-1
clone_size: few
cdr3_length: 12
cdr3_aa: CRVDSMNTEAFF
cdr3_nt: TGCAGGGTTGACAGCATGAACACTGAAGCTTTCTTT

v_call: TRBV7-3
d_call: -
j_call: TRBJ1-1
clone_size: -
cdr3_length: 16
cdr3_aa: CASSLRGWRASTEAFF
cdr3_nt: TGTGCCAGCAGCTTACGGGGGTGGAGGGCGAGCACTGAAGCTTTCTTT

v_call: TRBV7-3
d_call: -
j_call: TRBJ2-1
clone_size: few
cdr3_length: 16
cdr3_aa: CASSLGLLSSYNEQFF
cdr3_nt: TGTGCCAGCAGCTTGGGACTTCTAAGCTCCTACAATGAGCAGTTCTTC

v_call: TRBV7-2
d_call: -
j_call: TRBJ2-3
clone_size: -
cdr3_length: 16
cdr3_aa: CASSTSTGVSTDTQYF
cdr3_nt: TGTGCCAGCAGCACCTCTACGGGGGTTAGCACAGATACGCAGTATTTT

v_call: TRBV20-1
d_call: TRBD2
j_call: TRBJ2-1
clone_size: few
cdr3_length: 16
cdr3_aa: CSAPLGAGVVGNEQFF
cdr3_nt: TGCAGTGCTCCTCTAGGAGCGGGAGTTGTGGGCAATGAGCAGTTCTTC

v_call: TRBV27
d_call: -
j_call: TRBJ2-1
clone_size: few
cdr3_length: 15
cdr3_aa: CASSRLGRPSNEQFF
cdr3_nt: TGTGCCAGCAGTCGTCTAGGGAGGCCCTCCAATGAGCAGTTCTTC

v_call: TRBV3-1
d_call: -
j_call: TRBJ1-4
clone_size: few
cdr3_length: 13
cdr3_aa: CASSQQGSEKLFF
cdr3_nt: TGTGCCAGCAGCCAGCAGGGATCGGAAAAACTGTTTTTT

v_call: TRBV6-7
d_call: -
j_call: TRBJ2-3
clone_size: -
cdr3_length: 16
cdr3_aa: CASSYSGGAVTDTQYF
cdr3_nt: TGTGCCAGCAGTTACTCCGGGGGAGCTGTCACAGATACGCAGTATTTT

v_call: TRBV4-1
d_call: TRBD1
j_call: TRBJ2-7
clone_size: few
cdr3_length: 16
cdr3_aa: CASSPIGQGGSYEQYF
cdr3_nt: TGCGCCAGCAGCCCAATTGGACAGGGGGGCTCCTACGAGCAGTACTTC

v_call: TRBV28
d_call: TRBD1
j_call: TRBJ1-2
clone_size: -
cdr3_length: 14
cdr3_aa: CASSHDRGHYGYTF
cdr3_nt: TGTGCCAGCAGTCACGACAGGGGGCACTATGGCTACACCTTC

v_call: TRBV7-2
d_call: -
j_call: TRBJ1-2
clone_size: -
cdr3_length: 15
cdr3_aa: CASSLTGDPYYDYTF
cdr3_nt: TGTGCCAGCAGCTTAACCGGGGACCCGTACTATGACTACACCTTC

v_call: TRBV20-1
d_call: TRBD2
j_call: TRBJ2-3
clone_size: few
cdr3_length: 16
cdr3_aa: CSASQGLGLNTDTQYF
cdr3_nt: TGCAGTGCTAGTCAAGGTTTGGGACTAAACACAGATACGCAGTATTTT

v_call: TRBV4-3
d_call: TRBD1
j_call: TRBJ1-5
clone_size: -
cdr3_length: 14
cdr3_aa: CASSQQQGAQPQHF
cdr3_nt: TGCGCCAGCAGCCAACAACAGGGGGCTCAGCCCCAGCATTTT

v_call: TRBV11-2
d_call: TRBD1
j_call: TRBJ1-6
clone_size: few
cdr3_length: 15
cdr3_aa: CASSPRQGTYRSLHF
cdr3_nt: TGTGCCAGCAGCCCAAGACAGGGCACATATAGATCCCTCCACTTT

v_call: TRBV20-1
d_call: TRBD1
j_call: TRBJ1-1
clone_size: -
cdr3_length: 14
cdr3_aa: CSASGQGADTEAFF
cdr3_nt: TGCAGTGCTAGCGGACAGGGGGCCGACACTGAAGCTTTCTTT

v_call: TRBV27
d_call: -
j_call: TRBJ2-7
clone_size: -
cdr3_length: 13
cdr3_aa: CASSWRLGDEQYF
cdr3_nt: TGTGCCAGCAGTTGGCGCCTGGGGGACGAGCAGTACTTC

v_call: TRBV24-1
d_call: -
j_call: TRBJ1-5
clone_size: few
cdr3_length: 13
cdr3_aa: CATTSGSAQPQHF
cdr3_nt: TGTGCCACCACCTCAGGGTCCGCTCAGCCCCAGCATTTT

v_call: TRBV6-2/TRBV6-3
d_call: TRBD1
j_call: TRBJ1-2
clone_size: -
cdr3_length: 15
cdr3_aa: CASTSDRGNNYGYTF
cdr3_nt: TGTGCCAGCACCTCGGACAGGGGGAATAACTATGGCTACACCTTC

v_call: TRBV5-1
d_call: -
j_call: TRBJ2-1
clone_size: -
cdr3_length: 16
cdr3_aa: CASSLPPPASYNEQFF
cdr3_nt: TGCGCCAGCAGCTTGCCCCCCCCTGCGTCCTACAATGAGCAGTTCTTC

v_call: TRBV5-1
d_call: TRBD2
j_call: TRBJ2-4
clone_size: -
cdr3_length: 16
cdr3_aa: CASSPGLAATKNIQYF
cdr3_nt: TGCGCCAGCAGCCCAGGACTAGCGGCCACCAAAAACATTCAGTACTTC

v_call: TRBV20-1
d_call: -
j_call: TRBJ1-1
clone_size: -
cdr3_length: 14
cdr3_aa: CSARDSGEGPEAFF
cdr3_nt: TGCAGTGCTAGAGATTCCGGTGAGGGCCCTGAAGCTTTCTTT

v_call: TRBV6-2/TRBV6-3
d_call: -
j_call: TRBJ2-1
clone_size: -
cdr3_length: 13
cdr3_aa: CASGIPRSNEQFF
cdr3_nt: TGTGCCAGCGGAATACCCCGCTCGAATGAGCAGTTCTTC

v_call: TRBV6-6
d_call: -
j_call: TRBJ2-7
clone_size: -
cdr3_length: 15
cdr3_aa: CASSPWGDSLHEQYF
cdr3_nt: TGTGCCAGCAGCCCTTGGGGGGACTCCCTCCACGAGCAGTACTTC

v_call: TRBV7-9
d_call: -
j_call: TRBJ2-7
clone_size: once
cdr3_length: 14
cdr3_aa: CALCLANVCTEQYF
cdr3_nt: TGTGCTCTTTGCCTGGCTAACGTTTGCACTGAGCAGTACTTC

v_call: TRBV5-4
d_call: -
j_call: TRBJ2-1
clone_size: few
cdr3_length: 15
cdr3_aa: CASAPTGDSYNEQFF
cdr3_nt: TGTGCCAGCGCCCCTACAGGTGACTCCTACAATGAGCAGTTCTTC

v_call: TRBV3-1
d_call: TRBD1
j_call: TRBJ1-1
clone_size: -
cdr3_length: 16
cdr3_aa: CASSQGGTGIFSEAFF
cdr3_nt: TGTGCCAGCAGCCAGGGTGGGACAGGGATTTTTTCCGAAGCTTTCTTT

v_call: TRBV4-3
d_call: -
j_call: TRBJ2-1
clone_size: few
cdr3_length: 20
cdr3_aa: CASSADVWVPISNRQETQFF
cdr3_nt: TGCGCCAGCAGCGCCGACGTGTGGGTCCCCATCAGCAACCGTCAAGAGACCCAGTTCTTC

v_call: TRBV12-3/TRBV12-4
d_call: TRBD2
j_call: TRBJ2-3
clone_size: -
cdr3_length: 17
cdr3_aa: CASSRALAGGKTDTQYF
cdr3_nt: TGTGCCAGCAGCAGGGCCCTAGCGGGGGGTAAGACAGATACGCAGTATTTT

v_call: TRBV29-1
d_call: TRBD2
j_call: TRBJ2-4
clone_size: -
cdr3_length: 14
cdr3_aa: CSVVGRASKNIQYF
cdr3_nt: TGCAGCGTTGTTGGGAGGGCCTCCAAAAACATTCAGTACTTC

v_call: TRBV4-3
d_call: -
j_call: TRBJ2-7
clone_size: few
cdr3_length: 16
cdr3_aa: CASSQDSAGLTYEQYF
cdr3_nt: TGCGCCAGCAGCCAAGATAGTGCAGGGCTGACCTACGAGCAGTACTTC

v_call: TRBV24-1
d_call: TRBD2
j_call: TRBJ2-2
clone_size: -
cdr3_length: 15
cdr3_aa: CATSDAGAGTGELFF
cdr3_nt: TGTGCCACCAGTGATGCGGGAGCCGGCACCGGGGAGCTGTTTTTT

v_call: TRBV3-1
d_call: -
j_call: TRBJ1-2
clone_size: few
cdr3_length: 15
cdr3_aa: CASSQGADPLYGYTF
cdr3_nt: TGTGCCAGCAGCCAAGGAGCTGACCCGTTATATGGCTACACCTTC

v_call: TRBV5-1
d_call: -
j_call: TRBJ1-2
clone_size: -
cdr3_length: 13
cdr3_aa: CASSYDRPDGYTF
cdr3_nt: TGCGCCAGCAGCTATGACCGCCCCGACGGCTACACCTTC

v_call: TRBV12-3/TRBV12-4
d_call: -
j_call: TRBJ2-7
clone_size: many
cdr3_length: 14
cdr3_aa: CASRKSSGTYEQYF
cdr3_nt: TGTGCCAGCAGAAAGAGTAGCGGCACCTACGAGCAGTACTTC

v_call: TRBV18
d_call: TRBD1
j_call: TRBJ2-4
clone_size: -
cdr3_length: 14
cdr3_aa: CASCRQGPENIQYF
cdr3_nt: TGTGCCAGCTGCCGACAGGGGCCCGAAAACATTCAGTACTTC

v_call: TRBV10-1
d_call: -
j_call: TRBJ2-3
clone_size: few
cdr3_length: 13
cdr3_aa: CASSESPSDTQYF
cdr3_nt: TGCGCCAGCAGTGAGTCCCCGTCAGATACGCAGTATTTT

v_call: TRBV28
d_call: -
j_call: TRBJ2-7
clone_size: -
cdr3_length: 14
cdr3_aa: CASSLGRSLKSQYF
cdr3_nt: TGTGCCAGCAGTTTGGGCCGGTCCTTAAAATCGCAGTACTTC

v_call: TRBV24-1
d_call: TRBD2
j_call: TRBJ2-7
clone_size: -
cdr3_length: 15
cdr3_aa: CATSATGLAGGEQYF
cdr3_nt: TGTGCCACCAGTGCCACGGGACTAGCGGGAGGCGAGCAGTACTTC

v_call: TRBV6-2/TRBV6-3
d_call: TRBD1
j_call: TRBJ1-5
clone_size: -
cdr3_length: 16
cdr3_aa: CASSLRGQAGYQPQHF
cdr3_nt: TGTGCCAGCAGTCTCCGGGGACAGGCGGGATATCAGCCCCAGCATTTT

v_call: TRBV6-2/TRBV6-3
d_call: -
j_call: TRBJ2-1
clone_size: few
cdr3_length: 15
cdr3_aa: CASSLEPSSYNEQFF
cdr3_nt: TGTGCCAGCAGTTTAGAGCCCAGCTCCTACAATGAGCAGTTCTTC

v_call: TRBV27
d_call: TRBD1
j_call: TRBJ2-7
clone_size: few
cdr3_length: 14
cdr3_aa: CASSHTGGNYEQYF
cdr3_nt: TGTGCCAGCAGTCATACAGGGGGCAACTACGAGCAGTACTTC

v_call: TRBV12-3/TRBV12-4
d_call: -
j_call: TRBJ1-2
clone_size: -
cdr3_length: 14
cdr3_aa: CASSLAQGFYGYTF
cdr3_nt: TGTGCCAGCAGTTTAGCGCAAGGGTTCTATGGCTACACCTTC

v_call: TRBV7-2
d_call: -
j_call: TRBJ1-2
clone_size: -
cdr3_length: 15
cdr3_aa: CASSLVGRDNYGYTF
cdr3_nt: TGTGCCAGCAGCTTAGTGGGGAGGGACAACTATGGCTACACCTTC

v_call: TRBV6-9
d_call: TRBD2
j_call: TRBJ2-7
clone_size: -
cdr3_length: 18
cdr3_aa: CASSPGLAGGSSYNEQYF
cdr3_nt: TGTGCCAGCAGTCCGGGACTAGCGGGGGGTAGCTCCTACAATGAGCAGTACTTC

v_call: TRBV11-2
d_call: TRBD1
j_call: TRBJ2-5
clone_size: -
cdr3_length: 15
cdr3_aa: CASSPPTGGQETQYF
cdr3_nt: TGTGCCAGCAGCCCCCCCACAGGGGGACAAGAGACCCAGTACTTC

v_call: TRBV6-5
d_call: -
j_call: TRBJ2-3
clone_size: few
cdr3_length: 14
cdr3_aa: CASSYVQSTDTQYF
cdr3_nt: TGTGCCAGCAGTTACGTCCAGTCCACAGATACGCAGTATTTT

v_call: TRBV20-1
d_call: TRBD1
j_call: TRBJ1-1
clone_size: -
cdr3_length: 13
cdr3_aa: CSVQGARVTEAFF
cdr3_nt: TGCAGTGTTCAGGGGGCGAGAGTCACTGAAGCTTTCTTT

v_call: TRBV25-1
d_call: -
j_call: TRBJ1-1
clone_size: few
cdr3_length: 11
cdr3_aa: CASIGVTEAFF
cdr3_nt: TGTGCCAGCATAGGGGTGACTGAAGCTTTCTTT